This TCR beta chain was captured by sequencing in a study of T cell repertoires in cytomegalovirus infection. Study overall: Through public TCR beta signatures, both CMV infection and matching HLA type were indicated.

The CDR3 extends over 14 amino acids. Between the trimmed V and J ends, which lost 1 base and 9 bases, there was a span of 15 bases. The germline V gene encodes CDR1 MGHRA and CDR2 YSYEKL. As concerns this clonotype: The antigen remains undetermined.

MiXCR, run by TCRdb on the reads, gives a single entry per CDR3 protein. This repertoire shows 400,000 to 600,000 distinct CDR3 sequences, roughly 46% found once; its top ten account for roughly two fifths. The chain carries TRBV4-1 and TRBJ2-5, with a weak D call TRBD2 (5 bases). The sequencing here drew on cultured PBMCs, taken from culture after CMV antigen stimulation. The source of this sequence is a human donor in good health (CMV status not recorded). Some clones in this sample may be carry-over from other donors' samples. CDR3 residues: CASSQVRSGPAQYF. In nucleotides, the CDR3 is TGCGCCAGCAGCCAAGTACGGAGCGGCCCGGCCCAGTACTTC.